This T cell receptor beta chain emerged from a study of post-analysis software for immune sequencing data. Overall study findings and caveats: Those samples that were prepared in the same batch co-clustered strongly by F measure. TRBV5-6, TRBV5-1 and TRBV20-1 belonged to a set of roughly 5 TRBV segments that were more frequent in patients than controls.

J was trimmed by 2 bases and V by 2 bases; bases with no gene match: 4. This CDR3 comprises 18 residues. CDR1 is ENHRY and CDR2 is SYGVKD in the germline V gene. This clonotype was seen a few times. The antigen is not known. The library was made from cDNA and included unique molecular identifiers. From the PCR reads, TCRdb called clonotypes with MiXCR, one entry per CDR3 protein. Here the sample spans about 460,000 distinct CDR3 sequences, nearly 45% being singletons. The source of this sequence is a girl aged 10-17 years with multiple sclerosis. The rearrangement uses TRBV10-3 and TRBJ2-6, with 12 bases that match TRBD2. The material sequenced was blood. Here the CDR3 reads CAISEPLAGGAGANVLTF. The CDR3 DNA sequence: TGTGCCATCAGTGAGCCCCTAGCGGGAGGGGCTGGGGCCAACGTCCTGACTTTC.